The 25 T cell receptor beta chains listed next were all sequenced from one sample in a study of metastatic and nonmetastatic thyroid tumors. From the PCR reads, TCRdb re-called clones with MiXCR. The data hold about 14,000 clones, with around a third observed a single time. Thyroid surgery was performed in patients who had received no treatment beforehand. Specimen: tumor tissue. These receptors all come from a female donor with papillary thyroid cancer or a benign thyroid nodule (not recorded which). Some clones in this sample may be carry-over from other donors' samples.

This clone came up a few times. A read error may produce the germline difference seen at one junction end. The chain uses TRBV7-2 and TRBJ2-7; a weak D match, TRBD1 (5 bases). This CDR3 has 11 amino acids. CDR1 is SGHTA and CDR2 is FQGNSA in the germline V gene. This chain's CDR3 is CASTLVQVFSF. Written as DNA, the CDR3 is TGTGCCAGCACTTTGGTACAGGTTTTTAGCTTC.

The chain combines TRBV30 with TRBJ2-5; perhaps TRBD1 as D (6 bases). Germline V gene sequence: CDR1 GTSNPN, CDR2 SVGIG (reference sequence). Trimming removed 0 bases at V and 5 bases at J, with 13 bases between. The CDR3 is 14 amino acids. As DNA, the CDR3 is TGTGCCTGGAGTGTACAGGGTTCGTCGGAGACCCAGTACTTC. It yields the protein CAWSVQGSSETQYF.

Relative to its sample, this clone is medium-sized. The gene calls are TRBV19 and TRBJ2-7; TRBD2 is a possible D gene (6 bases). V was clipped by 6 bases and J by 5 bases, with 26 bases between them. Germline loops: CDR1 LNHDA, CDR2 SQIVND (reference sequence). The CDR3 has 17 residues. CDR3: CASSPDGGRGGRHEQYF. DNA of the CDR3: TGTGCCAGTAGCCCCGACGGGGGTCGGGGCGGACGGCACGAGCAGTACTTC.

This clone has a count of ten or more. The chain carries TRBV7-9 and TRBJ1-1; D unresolved. V lost 3 bases, J lost 1 base, and 3 bases lay in between. The CDR3 totals 12 residues. CDR1 and CDR2 from the germline V gene are SEHNR and FQNEAQ (reference sequence). In DNA, the CDR3 is TGTGCCAGCAGCTTTGAGAACACTGAAGCTTTCTTT. It codes for CASSFENTEAFF.

This chain uses TRBV5-1 with TRBJ2-2; TRBD2 is a possible D gene (5 bases). V was shortened by 3 bases and J by 0 bases, with 9 bases between the two germline ends. The CDR3 consists of 15 residues. Germline V gives CDR1 SGHRS, CDR2 YFSETQ. This CDR3 reads CASSWTEPNTGELFF. The CDR3, as DNA: TGCGCCAGCAGCTGGACTGAACCGAACACCGGGGAGCTGTTTTTT.

This chain uses TRBV20-1 with TRBJ2-1, with 9 bases lining up with TRBD2. This CDR3 comprises 14 residues. Unmatched junction bases numbered 6, after V lost 3 bases and J lost 6 bases. Germline V gene sequence: CDR1 DFQATT, CDR2 SNEGSKA (reference sequence). The CDR3 protein is CSARRGGAVNEQFF. In DNA, the CDR3 is TGCAGTGCTAGGCGCGGGGGGGCGGTCAATGAGCAGTTCTTC.

This clone is labeled as medium-sized (0.01 to 0.1%). V gene TRBV2 combines with J gene TRBJ2-7, with 7 bases identical to TRBD1. Unmatched junction bases numbered 8, after V lost 8 bases and J lost 1 base. Germline V gives CDR1 SNHLY, CDR2 FYNNEI. The CDR3 is 14 amino acids. In DNA, the CDR3 is TGTGCCAGCTACTCGGGACAGACATCCTACGAGCAGTACTTC. Protein: CASYSGQTSYEQYF.

This clone was detected only a few times. V gene TRBV6-1 combines with J gene TRBJ2-7; TRBD1 matches 7 bases. Germline values: CDR1 MNHNS, CDR2 SASEGT. Unmatched junction bases numbered 13, after V lost 6 bases and J lost 2 bases. CDR3 length: 16 residues. CDR3 DNA sequence: TGTGCCAGCAGCCCTAACCCACAGGGGAGTACCTACGAGCAGTACTTC. It codes for CASSPNPQGSTYEQYF.

This chain joins TRBV5-1 and TRBJ2-7; 8 nucleotides agree with TRBD1. Per germline, CDR1 SGHRS and CDR2 YFSETQ. Germline trimming cut 4 bases from V and 6 bases from J; bases unmatched to any gene: 9. This CDR3 comprises 14 residues. The CDR3, as DNA: TGCGCCAGCAGCCAACCGGGACAGGTTACCGAGCAGTACTTC. Protein sequence: CASSQPGQVTEQYF.

For this clone: A read error may account for a junction end that differs from germline. The V gene is TRBV5-1, the J gene TRBJ2-7, with D maybe TRBD2 (5 bases). The length of the CDR3 is 12 residues. CDR1 and CDR2 (germline): SGHRS, YFSETQ. CDR3 region: CASSLAGDEHYF. CDR3 sequence (DNA): TGCGCCAGCAGCTTGGCCGGGGATGAGCACTACTTC. Looking up the rest from reference TRBV5-1 and TRBJ2-7 gives the full variable domain: KAGVTQTPRYLIKTRGQQVTLSCSPISGHRSVSWYQQTPGQGLQFLFEYFSETQRNKGNFPGRFSGRQFSNSRSEMNVSTLELGDSALYLCASSLAGDEHYFGPGTRLTVT.

The chain uses TRBV20-1 and TRBJ1-1; tentatively, D is TRBD1 (6 bases). The germline CDR1 and CDR2 sequences are DFQATT and SNEGSKA (reference sequence). Trimming removed 4 bases at V and 5 bases at J, with 20 bases between. This CDR3 has 15 residues. In DNA form, the CDR3 reads TGCAGTGCTATGGGACATCTGCGAGTGGAAACTGAAGCTTTCTTT. It is translated as CSAMGHLRVETEAFF.

In this sample, this clone is large. This chain connects TRBV4-1 to TRBJ2-7, with D uncertain. Looked up from germline, CDR1 is MGHRA and CDR2 is YSYEKL. The CDR3 totals 16 residues. Trimming removed 0 bases from V and 0 bases from J, with 12 bases in between. CDR3 protein: CASSQDWPGISYEQYF. CDR3 DNA sequence: TGCGCCAGCAGCCAAGATTGGCCAGGAATCTCCTACGAGCAGTACTTC.

The CDR3: CSARDKGMSETQYF. The CDR3 DNA reads as TGCAGTGCTAGAGATAAGGGAATGTCGGAGACCCAGTACTTC. This chain joins TRBV20-1 and TRBJ2-5; D unclear. V was clipped by 0 bases and J by 5 bases, with 13 bases between them. This CDR3 has 14 amino acids. Germline-derived CDR1 and CDR2 are DFQATT and SNEGSKA (reference sequence).

V is TRBV19 and J is TRBJ2-7; a weak D match, TRBD1 (5 bases). Germline CDR1 reads LNHDA; CDR2 reads SQIVND (reference sequence). Trimming left V 5 bases short and J 1 base short, with 12 bases between. This CDR3 is built from 14 residues. In nucleotides, the CDR3 is TGTGCCAGTAGTCAGCCAGGGAAATCCTACGAGCAGTACTTC. As protein: CASSQPGKSYEQYF.

Only one count was recorded for this clone. This may be a read error: a much more frequent sequence differs by one nucleotide. The chain has TRBV20-1 and TRBJ2-3; unclear D gene. The CDR3 is made up of 13 amino acids. V was pared by 6 bases and J by 4 bases, with 14 bases between. Germline CDR1 reads DFQATT; CDR2 reads SNEGSKA (reference sequence). The chain's CDR3 is CSAPHKGADTQYF. For the CDR3, the DNA is TGCAGTGCCCCGCATAAGGGCGCAGATACGCAGTATTTT.

This clone appeared many times. V is TRBV7-3 and J is TRBJ2-7; 7 bases line up with TRBD2. Unmatched junction bases numbered 4, after V lost 2 bases and J lost 6 bases. CDR3 length equals 13 residues. Germline V gives CDR1 SGHTA, CDR2 FQGTGA. The CDR3 DNA reads TGTGCCAGCAGCTTACTTGGGGGGGGCGAGCAGTACTTC. Its protein product is CASSLLGGGEQYF.

In its sample, this clone is medium-sized. The chain joins TRBV20-1 to TRBJ2-3; 9 nucleotides agree with TRBD2. Per germline, CDR1 DFQATT and CDR2 SNEGSKA (reference sequence). J lost 5 bases, V lost 1 base, and 1 base had no gene match. The CDR3 spans 13 residues. Written as DNA, the CDR3 is TGCAGTGCTAGAGCTAGCGGGATAGATACGCAGTATTTT. This sequence encodes CSARASGIDTQYF.

This clone was seen repeatedly, ten times or more. This may stem from a read error, because a much larger clone lies one nucleotide away. This chain connects TRBV12-3 or TRBV12-4 to TRBJ2-1; 8 bases line up with TRBD1. CDR3 length equals 11 residues. CDR3 residues: CASTKRDRQSF. DNA for the CDR3: TGTGCCAGCACGAAACGGGACAGGCAGTCCTTC.

J is TRBJ1-6 and V is TRBV15; weak D call: TRBD1 (6 bases). Trimming shortened V by 1 base and J by 7 bases, and 14 bases separated the two germline ends. The CDR3 is 16 amino acids. The germline V gene has CDR1 LNHNV and CDR2 YYDKDF (reference sequence). The CDR3 loop reads CATSRGTGTTNSPLHF. Written as DNA, the CDR3 is TGTGCCACCAGCAGAGGAACCGGGACAACAAATTCACCCCTCCACTTT.

The chain carries TRBV14 and TRBJ2-2; possible D gene TRBD2, 7 bases. The CDR3 extends over 19 amino acids. The germline CDR1 and CDR2 sequences are SGHDN and FVKESK. Trimming removed 1 base from V and 2 bases from J, with 20 bases in between. In nucleotides, the CDR3 is TGTGCCAGCAGCCAAGGACTCGTTCGGGGGGCCCTTAACACCGGGGAGCTGTTTTTT. Encoded protein: CASSQGLVRGALNTGELFF.

The V call is TRBV6-1, the J call TRBJ1-1; D unresolved. V lost 5 bases, J lost 1 base, and 11 bases lay in between. Per the germline V gene, CDR1 is MNHNS and CDR2 is SASEGT. The CDR3 totals 14 residues. The CDR3 sequence is CASSTTMGNTEAFF. CDR3 nucleotide sequence: TGTGCCAGCAGTACGACAATGGGGAACACTGAAGCTTTCTTT.

This clone has a count of ten or more. This chain joins TRBV12-3 or TRBV12-4 and TRBJ2-7; TRBD2 is a possible D gene (6 bases). Trimming cost V 5 bases and J 1 base, with 12 bases left between them. The CDR3 length is 14 residues. The DNA of the CDR3 is TGTGCCAGCAGTCTGGAGGGCTTTTCCTACGAGCAGTACTTC. This translates into CASSLEGFSYEQYF.

In its sample, this clone is medium-sized. The chain links TRBV20-1 to TRBJ2-3; D remains ambiguous. This CDR3 contains 14 residues. V shed 0 bases and J shed 2 bases, with 9 bases lying between them. Germline V gene data show CDR1 as DFQATT and CDR2 as SNEGSKA (reference sequence). The CDR3 DNA reads as TGCAGTGCTAGAGATGTGGAAATCACAGATACGCAGTATTTT. This codes for CSARDVEITDTQYF.

This chain connects TRBV30 to TRBJ1-4; D is possibly TRBD1 (6 bases). The ends were cut back, 6 bases at V and 4 bases at J, with 15 bases in the middle. The CDR3 loop spans 14 amino acids. From germline, CDR1 is GTSNPN and CDR2 SVGIG (reference sequence). The CDR3 spells CACTADSLNEKLFF. The CDR3 coding sequence is TGTGCCTGCACAGCGGACAGCCTTAATGAAAAACTGTTTTTT.

This clone is medium-sized (0.01 to 0.1%) by share. The chain carries TRBV27 and TRBJ2-7; TRBD2 matches at 9 bases. There are 14 residues in the CDR3. The V segment lost 5 bases and the J segment 2 bases; nucleotides outside the gene matches: 4. From germline, CDR1 is MNHEY and CDR2 SMNVEV (reference sequence). CDR3 amino acids: CASSPLAGAYEQYF. CDR3 nucleotide sequence: TGTGCCAGCAGTCCATTAGCGGGAGCCTACGAGCAGTACTTC.